This T cell receptor beta chain was recorded in a study of cytomegalovirus exposure and HLA in healthy donors. Concerning this clone: Its target is not known.

The V and J ends lost 3 bases and 3 bases respectively, with 18 bases between them. This CDR3 region has 16 residues. Germline V gene data show CDR1 as ENHRY and CDR2 as SYGVKD. The PCR contained 60 Vbeta and 13 Jbeta primers. Profiling relied on immunoSEQ multiplex PCR, and the TCRdb table lists in-frame clones only, not all of them. The table lists about 200,000 clones, 65% to 80% of them singletons, with 1.7% in the top ten. Study observations and caveats: In vitro, a few CMV-associated chains proved specific for CMV antigens. Based on reports, TCR beta sequences accurately predicted HLA-A and HLA-B alleles for most subjects.

The sequencing input was PBMCs. The chain combines TRBV10-3 with TRBJ2-7; maybe TRBD1 (6 bases). The receptor was isolated from a man aged 50 to 60 in good health and CMV-seronegative. CDR3 DNA sequence: TGTGCCATCAGTGATCCGGGGAAACAGGGCCGCTACGAGCAGTACTTC. This sequence encodes CAISDPGKQGRYEQYF.